Sequencing of this T cell receptor beta chain was carried out in a study of T cells in localized non-small cell lung cancer. The CDR3 spans 15 residues. V lost 4 bases and J 2 bases, leaving 15 bases between the germline ends. CDR1 and CDR2 from the germline V gene are MGHRA and YSYEKL. Study-level findings and limits: There was higher T cell clonality in uninvolved adjacent lung than in tumor, and it was highest there. The study detected a median roughly 57 of the top 100 tumor clones in adjacent lung. As only one tumor region underwent sequencing, heterogeneity remains possible.

Here immunoSEQ multiplex PCR was the method, and the copy in TCRdb shows in-frame clones only, minus some. The table records about 28,000 clones, roughly 80% of them present only once. Comments on this clone: Its target is unknown.

The TCR comes from a man aged 40 to 75 with stage III lung adenocarcinoma. The starting material was peripheral blood mononuclear cells, obtained before any cancer treatment. This sequence joins TRBV4-1 and TRBJ2-7; possibly TRBD2 for D (5 bases). Here the CDR3 DNA reads TGCGCCAGCAGCCGCACCGGGAACGACGCCTACGAGCAGTACTTC. Encoded protein: CASSRTGNDAYEQYF.